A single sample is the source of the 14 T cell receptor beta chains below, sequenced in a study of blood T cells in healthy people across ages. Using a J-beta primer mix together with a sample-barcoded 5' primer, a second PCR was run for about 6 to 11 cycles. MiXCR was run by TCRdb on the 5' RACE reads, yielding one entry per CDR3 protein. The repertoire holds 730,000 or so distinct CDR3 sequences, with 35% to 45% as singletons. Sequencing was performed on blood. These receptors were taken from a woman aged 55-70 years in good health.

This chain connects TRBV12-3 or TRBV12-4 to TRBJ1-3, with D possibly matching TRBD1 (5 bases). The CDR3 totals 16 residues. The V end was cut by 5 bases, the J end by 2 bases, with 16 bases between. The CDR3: CASSRHGTSTGNTIYF. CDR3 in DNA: TGTGCCAGCAGTAGACACGGGACTTCGACTGGAAACACCATATATTTT.

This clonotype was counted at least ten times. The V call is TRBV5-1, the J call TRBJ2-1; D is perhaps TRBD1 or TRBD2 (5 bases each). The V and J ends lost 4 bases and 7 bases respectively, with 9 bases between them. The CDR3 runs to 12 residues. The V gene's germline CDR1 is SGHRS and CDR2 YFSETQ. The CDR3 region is CASSVGRNEQFF. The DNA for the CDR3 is TGCGCCAGCAGCGTGGGACGGAATGAGCAGTTCTTC.

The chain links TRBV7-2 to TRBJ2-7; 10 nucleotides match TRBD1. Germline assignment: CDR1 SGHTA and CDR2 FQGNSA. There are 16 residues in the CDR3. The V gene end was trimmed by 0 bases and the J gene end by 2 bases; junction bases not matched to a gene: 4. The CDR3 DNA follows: TGTGCCAGCAGCTTAGCACTGGACAGGGGGGCCTACGAGCAGTACTTC. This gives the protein CASSLALDRGAYEQYF.

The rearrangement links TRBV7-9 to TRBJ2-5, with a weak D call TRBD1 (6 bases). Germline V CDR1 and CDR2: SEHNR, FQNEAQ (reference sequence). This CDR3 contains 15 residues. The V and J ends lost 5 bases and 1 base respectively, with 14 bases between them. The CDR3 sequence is CASSRDTTLQETQYF. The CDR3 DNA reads TGTGCCAGCAGCCGGGACACTACCCTCCAAGAGACCCAGTACTTC.

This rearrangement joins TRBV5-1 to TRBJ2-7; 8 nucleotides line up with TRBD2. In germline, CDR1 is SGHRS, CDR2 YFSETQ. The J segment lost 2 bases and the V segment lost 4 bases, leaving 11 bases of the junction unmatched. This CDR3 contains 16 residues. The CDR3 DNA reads TGCGCCAGCAGCCCGACGGGAGCGGGAGATGCCTACGAGCAGTACTTC. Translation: CASSPTGAGDAYEQYF.

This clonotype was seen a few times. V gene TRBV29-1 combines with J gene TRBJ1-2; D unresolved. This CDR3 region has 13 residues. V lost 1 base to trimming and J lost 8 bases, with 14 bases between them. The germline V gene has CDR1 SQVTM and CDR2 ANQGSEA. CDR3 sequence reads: CSVEVPDHWGYTF. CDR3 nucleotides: TGCAGCGTTGAAGTTCCCGATCACTGGGGCTACACCTTC.

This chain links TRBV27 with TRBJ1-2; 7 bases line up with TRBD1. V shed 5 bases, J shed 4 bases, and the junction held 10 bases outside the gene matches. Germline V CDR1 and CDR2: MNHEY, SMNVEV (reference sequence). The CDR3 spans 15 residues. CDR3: CASSLVGTVGYGYTF. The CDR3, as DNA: TGTGCCAGCAGTCTAGTCGGGACAGTCGGCTATGGCTACACCTTC.

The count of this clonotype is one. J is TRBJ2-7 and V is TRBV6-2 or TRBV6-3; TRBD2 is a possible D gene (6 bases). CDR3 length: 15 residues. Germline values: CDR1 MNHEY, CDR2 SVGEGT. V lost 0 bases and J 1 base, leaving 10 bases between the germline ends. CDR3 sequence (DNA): TGTGCCAGCAGTTACTCGGGACTGAAATCCTACGAGCAGTACTTC. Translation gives CASSYSGLKSYEQYF.

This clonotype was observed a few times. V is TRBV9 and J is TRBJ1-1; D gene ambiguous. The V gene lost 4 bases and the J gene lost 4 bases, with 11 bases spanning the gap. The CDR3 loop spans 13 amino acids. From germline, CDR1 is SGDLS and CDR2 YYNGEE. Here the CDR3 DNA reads TGTGCCAGCAGCACCCTTGAGGGCACTGAAGCTTTCTTT. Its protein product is CASSTLEGTEAFF.

The DNA for the CDR3 is TGTGCCAGCAGTTCGACTAGCGTATCCACCCACGAGCAGTACTTC. The encoded protein is CASSSTSVSTHEQYF. The genes are TRBV28 and TRBJ2-5; 8 positions agree with TRBD2. The DNA end is more similar to TRBJ2-7, so the J call may be wrong. This CDR3 has 15 residues. Per germline, CDR1 MDHEN and CDR2 SYDVKM.

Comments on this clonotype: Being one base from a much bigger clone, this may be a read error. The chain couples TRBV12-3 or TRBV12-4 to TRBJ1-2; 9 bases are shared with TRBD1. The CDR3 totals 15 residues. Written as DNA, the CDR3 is TGTGCCGGCAGTGCATCCGGGACAGGGTGGTATGGCTACACCTTC. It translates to CAGSASGTGWYGYTF.

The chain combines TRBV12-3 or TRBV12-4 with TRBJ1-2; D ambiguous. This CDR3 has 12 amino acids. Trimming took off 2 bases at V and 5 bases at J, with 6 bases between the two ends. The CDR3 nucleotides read TGTGCCAGCAGTTTATATCCATATGGCTACACCTTC. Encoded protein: CASSLYPYGYTF.

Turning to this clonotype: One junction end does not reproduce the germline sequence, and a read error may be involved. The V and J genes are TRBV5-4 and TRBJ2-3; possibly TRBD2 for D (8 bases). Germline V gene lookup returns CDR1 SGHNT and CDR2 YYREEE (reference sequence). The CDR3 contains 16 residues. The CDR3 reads CASTSGTGGGTDTRYF. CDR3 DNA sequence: TGTGCCAGCACCTCTGGCACGGGAGGGGGCACAGATACGCGGTATTTT.

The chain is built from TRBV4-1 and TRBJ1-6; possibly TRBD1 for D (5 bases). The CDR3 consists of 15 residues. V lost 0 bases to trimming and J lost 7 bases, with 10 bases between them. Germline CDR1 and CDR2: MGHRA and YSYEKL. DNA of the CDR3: TGCGCCAGCAGCCAAGAGGGGGAGGGGAATTCACCCCTCCACTTT. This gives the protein CASSQEGEGNSPLHF.